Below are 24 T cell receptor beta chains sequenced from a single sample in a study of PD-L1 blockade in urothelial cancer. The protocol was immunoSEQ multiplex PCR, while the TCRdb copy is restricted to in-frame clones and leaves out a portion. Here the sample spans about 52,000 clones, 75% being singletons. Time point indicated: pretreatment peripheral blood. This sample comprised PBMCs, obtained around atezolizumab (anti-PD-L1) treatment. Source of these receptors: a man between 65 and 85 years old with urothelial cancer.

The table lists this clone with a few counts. This CDR3 is CASSLRGDSTDTQYF. CDR3 nucleotides: TGTGCCAGCAGCCTACGGGGGGACAGCACAGATACGCAGTATTTT. This rearrangement joins TRBV11-2 to TRBJ2-3, with 7 bases lining up with TRBD2. CDR1 is SGHAT, CDR2 FQNNGV, per germline. The trim removed 5 bases at V and 0 bases at J, leaving 5 bases unmatched. The CDR3 is 15 residues long.

CDR3 in DNA: TGTGCCAGCAGCCCCGAGGGACAGGCGGGGGAGACCCAGTACTTC. Its protein product is CASSPEGQAGETQYF. The rearrangement uses TRBV7-6 and TRBJ2-5; 8 bases match TRBD1. J lost 5 bases, V lost 5 bases, and 10 bases had no gene match. This CDR3 region has 15 residues. Germline V gene sequence: CDR1 SGHVS, CDR2 FNYEAQ. The full variable domain, completed using reference TRBV7-6 and TRBJ2-5, is GAGVSQSPRYKVTKRGQDVALRCDPISGHVSLYWYRQALGQGPEFLTYFNYEAQQDKSGLPNDRFSAERPEGSISTLTIQRTEQRDSAMYRCASSPEGQAGETQYFGPGTRLLVL.

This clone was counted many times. The chain's CDR3 is CASSYSQGGGELFF. CDR3 DNA sequence: TGTGCCAGCAGTTACTCTCAGGGTGGCGGGGAGCTGTTTTTT. This chain joins TRBV6-5 and TRBJ2-2, with D possibly matching TRBD1 (5 bases). The CDR3 has 14 residues. Germline loops: CDR1 MNHEY, CDR2 SVGAGI. The V end lost 0 bases, the J end lost 7 bases, and 9 bases lay between the germline ends.

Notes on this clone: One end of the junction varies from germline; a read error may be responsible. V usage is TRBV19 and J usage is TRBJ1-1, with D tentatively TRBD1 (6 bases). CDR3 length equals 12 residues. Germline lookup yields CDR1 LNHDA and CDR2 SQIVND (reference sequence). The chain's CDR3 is CASSTGLNGAFF. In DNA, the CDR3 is TGTGCCAGCAGTACAGGGTTGAATGGGGCTTTCTTT.

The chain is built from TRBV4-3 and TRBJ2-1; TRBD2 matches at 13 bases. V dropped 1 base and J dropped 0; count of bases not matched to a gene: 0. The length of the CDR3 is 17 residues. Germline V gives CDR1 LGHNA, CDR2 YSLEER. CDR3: CASSQGTSGSSYNEQFF. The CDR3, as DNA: TGCGCCAGCAGCCAAGGGACTAGCGGGAGCTCCTACAATGAGCAGTTCTTC.

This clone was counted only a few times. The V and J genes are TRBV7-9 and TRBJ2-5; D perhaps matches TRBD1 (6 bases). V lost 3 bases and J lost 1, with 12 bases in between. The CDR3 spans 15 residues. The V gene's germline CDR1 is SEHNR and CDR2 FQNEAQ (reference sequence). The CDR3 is CASSFGQLIQETQYF. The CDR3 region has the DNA TGTGCCAGCAGCTTTGGACAGCTGATCCAAGAGACCCAGTACTTC.

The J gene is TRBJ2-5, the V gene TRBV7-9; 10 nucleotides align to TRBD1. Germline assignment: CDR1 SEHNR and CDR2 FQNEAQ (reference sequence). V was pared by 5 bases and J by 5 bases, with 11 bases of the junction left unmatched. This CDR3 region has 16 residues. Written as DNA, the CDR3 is TGTGCCAGCAGCCCGGACAGGGGGTACTTGGCGGAGACCCAGTACTTC. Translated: CASSPDRGYLAETQYF.

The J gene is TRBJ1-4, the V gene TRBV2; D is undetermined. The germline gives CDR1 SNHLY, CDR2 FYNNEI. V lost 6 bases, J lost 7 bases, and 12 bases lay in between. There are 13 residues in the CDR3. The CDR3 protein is CASSERVGEKLFF. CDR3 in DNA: TGTGCCAGCAGCGAGAGGGTCGGTGAAAAACTGTTTTTT.

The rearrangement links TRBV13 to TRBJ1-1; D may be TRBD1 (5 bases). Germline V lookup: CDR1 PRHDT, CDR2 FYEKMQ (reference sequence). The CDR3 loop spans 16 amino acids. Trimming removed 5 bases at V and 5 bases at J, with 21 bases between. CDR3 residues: CASSLSGLRGGTEAFF. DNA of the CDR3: TGTGCCAGCAGCCTCTCAGGGCTTCGGGGGGGGACTGAAGCTTTCTTT.

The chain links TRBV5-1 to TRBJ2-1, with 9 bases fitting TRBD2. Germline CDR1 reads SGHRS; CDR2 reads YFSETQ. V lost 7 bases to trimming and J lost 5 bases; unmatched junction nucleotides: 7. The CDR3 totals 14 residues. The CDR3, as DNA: TGCGCCAGCCGACGAGTAGCGGGGGACAATGAGCAGTTCTTC. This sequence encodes CASRRVAGDNEQFF.

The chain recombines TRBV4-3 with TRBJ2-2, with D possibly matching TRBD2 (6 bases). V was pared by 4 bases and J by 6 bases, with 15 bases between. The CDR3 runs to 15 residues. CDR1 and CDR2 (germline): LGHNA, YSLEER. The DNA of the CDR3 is TGCGCCAGCAGCCCCCTAGGAGGGGTGGCCGGGGAGCTGTTTTTT. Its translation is CASSPLGGVAGELFF.

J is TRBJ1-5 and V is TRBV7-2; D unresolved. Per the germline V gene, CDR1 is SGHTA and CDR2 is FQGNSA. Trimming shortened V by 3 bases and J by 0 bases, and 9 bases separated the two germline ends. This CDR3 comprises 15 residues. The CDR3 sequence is CASSFSGNSNQPQHF. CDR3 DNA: TGTGCCAGCAGCTTTTCGGGTAATAGCAATCAGCCCCAGCATTTT.

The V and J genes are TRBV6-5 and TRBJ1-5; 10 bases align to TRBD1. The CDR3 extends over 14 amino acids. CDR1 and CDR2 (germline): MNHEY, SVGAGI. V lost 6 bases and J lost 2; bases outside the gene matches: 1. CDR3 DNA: TGTGCCAGCAGCGGGACAGGGGGCAATCAGCCCCAGCATTTT. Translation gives CASSGTGGNQPQHF.

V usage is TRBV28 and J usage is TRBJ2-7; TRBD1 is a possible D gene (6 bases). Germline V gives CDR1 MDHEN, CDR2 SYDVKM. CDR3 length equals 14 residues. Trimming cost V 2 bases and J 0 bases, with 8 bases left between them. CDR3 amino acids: CASSLQGRSYEQYF. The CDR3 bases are TGTGCCAGCAGTTTACAGGGGCGCTCCTACGAGCAGTACTTC.

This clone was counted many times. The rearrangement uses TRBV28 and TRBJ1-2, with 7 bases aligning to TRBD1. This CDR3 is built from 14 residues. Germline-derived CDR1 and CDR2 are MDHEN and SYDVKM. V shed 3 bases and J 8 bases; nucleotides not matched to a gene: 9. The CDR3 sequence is CASSLVDRAAGYTF. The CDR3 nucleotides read TGTGCCAGCAGTTTGGTCGACAGGGCGGCAGGCTACACCTTC.

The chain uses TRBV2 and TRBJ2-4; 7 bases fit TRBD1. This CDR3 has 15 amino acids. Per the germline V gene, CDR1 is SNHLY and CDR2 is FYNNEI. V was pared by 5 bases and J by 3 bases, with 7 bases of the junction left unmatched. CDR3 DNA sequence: TGTGCCAGCAGTCCAACAGGGGTCGGCAAAAACATTCAGTACTTC. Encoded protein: CASSPTGVGKNIQYF. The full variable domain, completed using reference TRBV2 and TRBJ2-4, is EPEVTQTPSHQVTQMGQEVILRCVPISNHLYFYWYRQILGQKVEFLVSFYNNEISEKSEIFDDQFSVERPDGSNFTLKIRSTKLEDSAMYFCASSPTGVGKNIQYFGAGTRLSVL.

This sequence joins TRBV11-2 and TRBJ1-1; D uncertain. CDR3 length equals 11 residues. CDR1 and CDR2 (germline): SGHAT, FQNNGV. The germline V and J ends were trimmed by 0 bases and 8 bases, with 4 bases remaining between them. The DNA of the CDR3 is TGTGCCAGCAGCTTAGAAGCGGAAGCTTTCTTT. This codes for CASSLEAEAFF.

The CDR3 region has the DNA TGTGCCAGCAGGACACTGACTAGCGGGAGATCGGTTGAGCAGTTCTTC. Translation gives CASRTLTSGRSVEQFF. This rearrangement joins TRBV27 to TRBJ2-1; 12 nucleotides match TRBD2. Per the germline V gene, CDR1 is MNHEY and CDR2 is SMNVEV (reference sequence). The J segment lost 9 bases and the V segment lost 6 bases, leaving 12 bases of the junction unmatched. This CDR3 is 16 amino acids long.

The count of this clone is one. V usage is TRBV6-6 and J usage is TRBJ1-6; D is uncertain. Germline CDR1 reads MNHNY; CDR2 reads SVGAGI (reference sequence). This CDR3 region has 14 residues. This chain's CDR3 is CVARKSSYNSPLHF. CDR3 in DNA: TGTGTCGCGCGGAAGAGCTCCTATAATTCACCCCTCCACTTT.

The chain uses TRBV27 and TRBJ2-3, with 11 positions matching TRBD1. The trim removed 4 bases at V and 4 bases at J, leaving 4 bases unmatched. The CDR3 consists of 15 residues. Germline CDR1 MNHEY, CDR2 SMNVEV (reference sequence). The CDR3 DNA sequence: TGTGCCAGCAGTTCACGGACAGGGGGCCCAGATACGCAGTATTTT. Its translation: CASSSRTGGPDTQYF.

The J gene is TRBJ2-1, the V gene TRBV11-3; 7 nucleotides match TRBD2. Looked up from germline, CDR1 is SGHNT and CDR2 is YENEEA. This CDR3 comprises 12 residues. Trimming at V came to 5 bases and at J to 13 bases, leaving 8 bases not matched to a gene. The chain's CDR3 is CASSGGWDYQFF. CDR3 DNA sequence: TGTGCCAGCAGCGGCGGCTGGGACTACCAGTTCTTC.

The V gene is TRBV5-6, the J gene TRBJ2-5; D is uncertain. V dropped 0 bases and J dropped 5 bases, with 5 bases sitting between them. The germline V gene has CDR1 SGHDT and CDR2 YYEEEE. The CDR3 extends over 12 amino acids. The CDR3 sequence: CASSLDEETQYF. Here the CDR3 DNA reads TGTGCCAGCAGCTTGGATGAGGAGACCCAGTACTTC.

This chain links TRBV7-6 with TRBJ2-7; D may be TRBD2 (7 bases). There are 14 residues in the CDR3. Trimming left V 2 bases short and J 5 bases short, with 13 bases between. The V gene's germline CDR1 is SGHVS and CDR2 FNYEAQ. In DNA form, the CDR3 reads TGTGCCAGCAGCTTAAGGGGGGAGGGGAACGAGCAGTACTTC. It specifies CASSLRGEGNEQYF.

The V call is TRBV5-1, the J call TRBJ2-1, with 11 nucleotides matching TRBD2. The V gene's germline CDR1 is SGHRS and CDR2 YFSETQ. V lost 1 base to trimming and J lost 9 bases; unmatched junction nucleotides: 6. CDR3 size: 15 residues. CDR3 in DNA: TGCGCCAGCAGCTTGTCTAGCGGGGGGCCTAGTGAGCAGTTCTTC. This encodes CASSLSSGGPSEQFF.